The 14 T cell receptor beta chains given below trace back to one sample, sequenced in a study of cytomegalovirus exposure and HLA in healthy donors. Researchers ran the PCR with 60 Vbeta and 13 Jbeta primers. Here immunoSEQ multiplex PCR was the method, and the copy in TCRdb shows in-frame clones only, minus some. Of around 200,000 clones in the sample, around four fifths are singletons; the top ten hold about 0.58%. The sequencing sample was made of PBMCs. These receptors came from a woman aged 35 to 49 in good health and CMV-seronegative.

This clone has a handful of counts. The sample holds other DNA sequences that translate to the same CDR3. The CDR3 sequence is CASSLVRGNTEAFF. Here the CDR3 DNA reads TGTGCCAGCAGCTTAGTCCGGGGGAACACTGAAGCTTTCTTT. The chain uses TRBV7-9 and TRBJ1-1; D is undetermined. Trimming pared 1 base from V and 1 base from J, leaving 7 bases between. Looked up from germline, CDR1 is SEHNR and CDR2 is FQNEAQ (reference sequence). The CDR3 sequence is 14 residues long.

V is TRBV27 and J is TRBJ2-7, with TRBD1 identical over 9 bases. The CDR3 runs 17 residues. Per germline, CDR1 MNHEY and CDR2 SMNVEV (reference sequence). After removal of 5 bases from V and 3 bases from J, the junction contained 14 bases not matched to a gene. The CDR3: CASSLRGQGSAYYEQYF. In DNA, the CDR3 is TGTGCCAGCAGTCTACGAGGACAGGGGTCTGCCTACTACGAGCAGTACTTC.

The chain uses TRBV4-1 and TRBJ1-2, with no clear D. Germline CDR1 is MGHRA and CDR2 is YSYEKL. The CDR3 runs 15 residues. V gave up 4 bases and J gave up 8 bases, with 20 bases separating them. CDR3 sequence: CASSRPEIGVVGYTF. For the CDR3, the DNA is TGCGCCAGCAGCCGGCCCGAAATCGGGGTCGTCGGCTACACCTTC.

V usage is TRBV5-8 and J usage is TRBJ2-4, with 7 bases lining up with TRBD1. The CDR3 is made up of 15 amino acids. Germline V lookup: CDR1 SGHTS, CDR2 YDEGEE. Trimming cost V 3 bases and J 3 bases; bases outside gene matches: 6. The CDR3 sequence: CASSSTGKVKNIQYF. The CDR3 DNA reads TGTGCCAGCAGCTCGACAGGGAAAGTCAAAAACATTCAGTACTTC.

The chain employs TRBV7-3 and TRBJ2-1, with 7 bases identical to TRBD2. J lost 4 bases, V lost 2 bases, and 5 bases had no gene match. The CDR3 totals 15 residues. Per germline, CDR1 SGHTA and CDR2 FQGTGA. The CDR3 spells CASSLVTSLYNEQFF. CDR3 DNA sequence: TGTGCCAGCAGCTTAGTGACTAGCTTGTACAATGAGCAGTTCTTC.

This chain links TRBV29-1 with TRBJ1-1; 9 bases match TRBD1. Germline CDR1 reads SQVTM; CDR2 reads ANQGSEA. V dropped 5 bases and J dropped 4; count of bases not matched to a gene: 5. The CDR3 covers 13 residues. CDR3 in amino acids: CSVYTGGSTEAFF. CDR3 nucleotide sequence: TGCAGCGTTTACACAGGGGGCAGCACTGAAGCTTTCTTT. The whole variable domain, filled in from reference TRBV29-1 and TRBJ1-1, reads SAVISQKPSRDICQRGTSLTIQCQVDSQVTMMFWYRQQPGQSLTLIATANQGSEATYESGFVIDKFPISRPNLTFSTLTVSNMSPEDSSIYLCSVYTGGSTEAFFGQGTRLTVV.

V gene TRBV7-2 combines with J gene TRBJ2-5; 8 bases fit TRBD1. The better agreement between TRBJ2-7 and the DNA end casts doubt on the J call. Germline V CDR1 and CDR2: SGHTA, FQGNSA. The CDR3 runs to 15 residues. CDR3 region: CASSQPGQASYEQYF. The CDR3 coding sequence is TGTGCCAGCAGCCAACCGGGACAGGCCTCCTACGAGCAGTACTTC.

V gene TRBV29-1 combines with J gene TRBJ1-1; 8 nucleotides line up with TRBD1. Germline V lookup: CDR1 SQVTM, CDR2 ANQGSEA. This CDR3 has 12 residues. J was trimmed by 4 bases and V by 7 bases; bases with no gene match: 5. The CDR3 nucleotides are TGCAGCGGAACAGGGGGAGGCACTGAAGCTTTCTTT. Residues: CSGTGGGTEAFF.

This clone occurred once. This chain uses TRBV18 with TRBJ2-7, with 9 bases aligning to TRBD2. Germline lookup yields CDR1 KGHSH and CDR2 LQKENI. The V gene end was trimmed by 2 bases and the J gene end by 2 bases; junction bases not matched to a gene: 7. The CDR3 length is 16 residues. CDR3 sequence reads: CASSPGGGGAAYEQYF. The CDR3 DNA reads TGTGCCAGCTCACCAGGGGGCGGGGGGGCGGCCTACGAGCAGTACTTC.

The CDR3: CASSPSTDQPQHF. For the CDR3, the DNA is TGTGCCAGCTCACCATCGACAGATCAGCCCCAGCATTTT. The chain carries TRBV18 and TRBJ1-5; possible D gene TRBD1, 5 bases. V lost 2 bases and J 5 bases, leaving 7 bases between the germline ends. This CDR3 region has 13 residues. Germline V gene lookup returns CDR1 KGHSH and CDR2 LQKENI.

The chain uses TRBV30 and TRBJ2-7; 7 bases agree with TRBD1. This CDR3 is built from 12 residues. Germline CDR1 GTSNPN, CDR2 SVGIG (reference sequence). V lost 8 bases and J lost 4; bases outside the gene matches: 8. In DNA, the CDR3 is TGTGCCACGACAGGGTCCGGGTACGAGCAGTACTTC. Translating gives CATTGSGYEQYF. The full variable domain, its missing parts supplied by reference TRBV30 and TRBJ2-7, is SQTIHQWPATLVQPVGSPLSLECTVEGTSNPNLYWYRQAAGRGLQLLFYSVGIGQISSEVPQNLSASRPQDRQFILSSKKLLLSDSGFYLCATTGSGYEQYFGPGTRLTVT.

The count of this clone is one. Other DNA sequences in this sample translate to the same CDR3. In nucleotides, the CDR3 is TGTGCCAGCAGCTCATCCGGGACAGGGAATCAGCCCCAGCATTTT. This codes for CASSSSGTGNQPQHF. The chain uses TRBV7-2 and TRBJ1-5, with 9 bases that match TRBD1. Per germline, CDR1 SGHTA and CDR2 FQGNSA. V shed 4 bases and J 4 bases; nucleotides not matched to a gene: 5. CDR3 length equals 15 residues.

The chain recombines TRBV7-2 with TRBJ2-3; tentative D call: TRBD2 (7 bases). Trimming stripped 3 bases from V and 4 bases from J, with 14 bases between. This CDR3 is built from 15 residues. The germline V gene has CDR1 SGHTA and CDR2 FQGNSA. The CDR3 nucleotides read TGTGCCAGCAGCTTTGGGGGGGCAATAGCAGATACGCAGTATTTT. It yields the protein CASSFGGAIADTQYF.

CDR3 bases: TGTGCCTGGAGTGTCAGGGGGATTGTAGGCACTGAAGCTTTCTTT. Translated: CAWSVRGIVGTEAFF. This chain connects TRBV30 to TRBJ1-1, with 7 bases aligning to TRBD1. Unmatched junction bases numbered 8, after V lost 0 bases and J lost 4 bases. CDR1 is GTSNPN and CDR2 is SVGIG in the germline V gene (reference sequence). The CDR3 has 15 residues.